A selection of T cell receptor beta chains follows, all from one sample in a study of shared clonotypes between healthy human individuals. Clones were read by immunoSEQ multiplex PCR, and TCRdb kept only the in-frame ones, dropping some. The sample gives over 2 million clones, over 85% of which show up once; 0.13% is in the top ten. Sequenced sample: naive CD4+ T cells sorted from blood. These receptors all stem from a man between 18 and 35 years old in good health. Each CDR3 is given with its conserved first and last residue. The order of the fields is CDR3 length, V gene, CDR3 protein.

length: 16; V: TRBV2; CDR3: CASSGATGGSTDTQYF
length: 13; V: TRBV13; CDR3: CASSRGGNQPQHF
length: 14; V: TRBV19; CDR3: CASSIAGGQETQYF
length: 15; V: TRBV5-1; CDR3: CASSGQGAKSDTQYF
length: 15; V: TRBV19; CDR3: CASSSPSGDKETQYF
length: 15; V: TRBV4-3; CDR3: CASSQDLGGGGELFF
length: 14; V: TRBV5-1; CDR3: CASSWTEITYEQYF
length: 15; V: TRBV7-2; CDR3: CASSFPGTPIGELFF
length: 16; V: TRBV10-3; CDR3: CAISDAGTVSSYEQYF
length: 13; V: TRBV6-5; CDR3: CASRTEMNTEAFF
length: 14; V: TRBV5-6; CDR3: CASSLLTTGYEQYF
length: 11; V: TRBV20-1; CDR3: CSARLDSEAFF
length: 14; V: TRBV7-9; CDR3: CASSTDRGAYEQYF
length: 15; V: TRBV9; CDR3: CASSARGTGPYEQYF